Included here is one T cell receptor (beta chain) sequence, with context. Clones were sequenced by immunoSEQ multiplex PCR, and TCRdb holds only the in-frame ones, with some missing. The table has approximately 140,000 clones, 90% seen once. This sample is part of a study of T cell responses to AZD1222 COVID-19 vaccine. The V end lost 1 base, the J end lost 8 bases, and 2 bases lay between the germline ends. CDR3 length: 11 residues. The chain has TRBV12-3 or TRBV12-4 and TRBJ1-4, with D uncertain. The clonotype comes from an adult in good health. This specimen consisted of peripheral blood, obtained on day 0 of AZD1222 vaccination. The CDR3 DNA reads TGTGCCAGCAGTTTAGAAGAAAAACTGTTTTTT. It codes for CASSLEEKLFF.